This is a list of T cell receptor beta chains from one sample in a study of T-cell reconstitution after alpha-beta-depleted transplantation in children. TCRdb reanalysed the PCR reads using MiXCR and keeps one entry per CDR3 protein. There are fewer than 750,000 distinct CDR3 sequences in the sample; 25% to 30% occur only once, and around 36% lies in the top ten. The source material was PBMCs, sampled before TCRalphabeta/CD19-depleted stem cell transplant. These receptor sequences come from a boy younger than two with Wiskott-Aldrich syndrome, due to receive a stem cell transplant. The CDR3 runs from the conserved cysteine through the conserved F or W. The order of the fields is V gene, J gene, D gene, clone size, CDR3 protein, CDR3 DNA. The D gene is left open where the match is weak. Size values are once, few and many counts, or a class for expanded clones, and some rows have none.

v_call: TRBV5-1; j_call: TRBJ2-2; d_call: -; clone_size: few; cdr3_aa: CASSLARDTGELFF; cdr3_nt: TGCGCCAGCAGCTTGGCTAGAGACACCGGGGAGCTGTTTTTT
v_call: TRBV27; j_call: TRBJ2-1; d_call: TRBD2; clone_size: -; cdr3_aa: CASSWGLAGGPVNEQFF; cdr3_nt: TGTGCCAGCAGTTGGGGACTAGCGGGAGGGCCGGTAAATGAGCAGTTCTTC
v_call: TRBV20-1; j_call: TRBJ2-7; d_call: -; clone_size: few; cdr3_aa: CSGLGVKGSYEQYF; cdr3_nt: TGCAGTGGCCTAGGGGTTAAGGGTTCCTACGAGCAGTACTTC
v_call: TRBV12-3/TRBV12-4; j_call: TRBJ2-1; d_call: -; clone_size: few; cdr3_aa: CASSFGKDPNNEQFF; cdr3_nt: TGTGCCAGCAGTTTCGGGAAGGACCCGAACAATGAGCAGTTCTTC
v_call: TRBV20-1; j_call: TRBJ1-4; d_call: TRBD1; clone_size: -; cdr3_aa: CSAPRDRDEKLFF; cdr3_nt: TGCAGTGCCCCCCGGGACAGGGACGAAAAACTGTTTTTT
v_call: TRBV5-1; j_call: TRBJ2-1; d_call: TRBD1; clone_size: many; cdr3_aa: CASSSGQGSYNEQFF; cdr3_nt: TGTGCCAGCAGCAGTGGACAGGGGTCCTACAATGAGCAGTTCTTC
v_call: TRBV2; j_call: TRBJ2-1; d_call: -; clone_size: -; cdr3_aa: CASRDTLGGEQFF; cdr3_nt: TGTGCCAGCAGGGATACACTGGGCGGGGAGCAGTTCTTC
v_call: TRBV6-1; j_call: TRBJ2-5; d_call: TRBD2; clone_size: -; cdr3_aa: CASRTYGLAGVETQYF; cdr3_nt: TGTGCCAGCAGGACCTACGGACTAGCGGGAGTGGAGACCCAGTACTTC
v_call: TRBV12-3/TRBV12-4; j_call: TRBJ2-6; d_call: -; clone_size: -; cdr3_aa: CASSPDSRANVLTF; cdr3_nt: TGTGCCAGCAGCCCGGACTCTAGGGCCAACGTCCTGACTTTC
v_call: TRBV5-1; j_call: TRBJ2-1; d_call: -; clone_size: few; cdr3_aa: CASSSAGVGGDEQFF; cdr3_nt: TGCGCCAGCAGCTCCGCCGGGGTCGGGGGCGATGAGCAGTTCTTC
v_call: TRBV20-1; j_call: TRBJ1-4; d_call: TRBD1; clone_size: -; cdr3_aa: CSARDPTGGEKLFF; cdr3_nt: TGCAGTGCTAGAGACCCGACAGGGGGTGAAAAACTGTTTTTT
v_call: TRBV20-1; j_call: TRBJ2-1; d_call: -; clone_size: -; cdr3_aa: CSARETSYNEQFF; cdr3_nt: TGCAGTGCTAGAGAAACTAGTTACAATGAGCAGTTCTTC
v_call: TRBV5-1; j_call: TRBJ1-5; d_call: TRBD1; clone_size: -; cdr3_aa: CASSSPGQGAGQSQPQHF; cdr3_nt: TGCGCCAGCAGCTCCCCGGGACAGGGGGCTGGTCAGAGTCAGCCCCAGCATTTT
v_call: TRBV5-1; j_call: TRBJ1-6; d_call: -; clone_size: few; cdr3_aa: CASSPGDSYNSPLHF; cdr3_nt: TGCGCCAGCAGCCCGGGGGACTCCTATAATTCACCCCTCCACTTT
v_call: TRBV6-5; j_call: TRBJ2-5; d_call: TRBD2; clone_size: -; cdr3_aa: CASSYKAGGPGETQYF; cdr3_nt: TGTGCCAGCAGTTACAAGGCGGGAGGGCCGGGAGAGACCCAGTACTTC
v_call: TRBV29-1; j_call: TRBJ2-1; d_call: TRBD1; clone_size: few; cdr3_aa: CSVEANRGDEQFF; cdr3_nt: TGCAGCGTTGAGGCCAACAGGGGGGATGAGCAGTTCTTC
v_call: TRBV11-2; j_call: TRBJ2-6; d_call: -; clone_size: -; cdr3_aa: CASSPLTGAGAYVLTF; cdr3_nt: TGTGCCAGCAGCCCCTTGACAGGGGCGGGGGCCTACGTCCTGACTTTC
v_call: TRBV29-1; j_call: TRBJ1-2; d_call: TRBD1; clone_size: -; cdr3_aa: CSVEEQGKKYGYTF; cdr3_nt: TGCAGCGTTGAAGAACAGGGGAAAAAGTATGGCTACACCTTC